The 9 T cell receptor beta chains listed next were all sequenced from one sample in a study of T cells in women clearing cervical HPV infection. Produced via immunoSEQ multiplex PCR; TCRdb's table is partial and in-frame only. The specimen's table records around 35,000 clones. Material for sequencing was blood buffy coat. These receptors were collected from a woman aged 18-69 years with a cervical HPV16 infection that either progressed to CIN3+ or cleared (not recorded which).

As concerns this clone: The CDR3 extends 3 residues past the end of the read, so its final part is completed from the germline J gene. This sequence joins TRBV19 and TRBJ2-7; TRBD1 agrees at 11 bases. Germline CDR1 LNHDA, CDR2 SQIVND (reference sequence). V lost 5 bases to trimming and J lost 1 base; unmatched junction nucleotides: 4. The CDR3 runs 15 residues. The sequenced part of the CDR3 DNA is TGTGCCAGTAGTCTTGGACAGGGGGCTTCCTACGAG. Translated: CASSLGQGASYE. The CDR3 reads in full as CASSLGQGASYEQYF.

As for this clone: The read comes to an end 3 residues before the CDR3 does, leaving the germline J gene to fill in the end. The chain carries TRBV20-1 and TRBJ2-1; 7 bases match TRBD2. This CDR3 region has 16 residues. Germline V gene sequence: CDR1 DFQATT, CDR2 SNEGSKA (reference sequence). The junction had 7 bases not matched to a gene; V was cut back by 0 bases and J by 2 bases. The CDR3 loop reads CSARDLGGGAYNEQFF. The CDR3 bases that were read are TGCAGTGCTAGAGATTTGGGGGGGGGTGCCTACAATGAG.

On this clone itself: The read stops 3 residues short of the end of the CDR3; the missing end is completed from the germline J gene. V usage is TRBV11-2 and J usage is TRBJ2-3; 9 positions agree with TRBD2. The CDR3 sequence is 14 residues long. Looked up from germline, CDR1 is SGHAT and CDR2 is FQNNGV. CDR3: CASSLVGLAGAQYF. The sequenced part of the CDR3 DNA is TGTGCCAGCAGCTTAGTTGGGTTAGCGGGGGCG.

Remarks on this clone: The read ends 3 residues shy of where the CDR3 ends; the end is completed using the germline J gene. The V gene is TRBV3-1 (or the pseudogene TRBV3-2), the J gene TRBJ2-7, with D possibly TRBD2 on 5 matching bases. With 1 base removed from V and 2 bases from J, the gap between germline ends came to 6 bases. CDR3 size: 13 residues. Per the germline V gene, CDR1 is LGHDT and CDR2 is YNNKEL (reference sequence). CDR3 region: CASSQALAYEQYF. The sequenced part of the CDR3 DNA is TGTGCCAGCAGCCAAGCACTAGCCTACGAG.

Details on this clone: The read halts 3 residues ahead of the CDR3 end, with the missing end drawn from the germline J gene. The chain is built from TRBV7-6 and TRBJ2-5; 9 nucleotides align to TRBD2. Germline V gene sequence: CDR1 SGHVS, CDR2 FNYEAQ. The CDR3 is 13 residues long. Incomplete CDR3 DNA: TGTGCGAGCGCGGGGGGGCACCAAGAGACC. Amino acids: CASAGGHQET. The whole CDR3 reads CASAGGHQETQYF. Complete variable domain (other parts from reference TRBV7-6 and TRBJ2-5): GAGVSQSPRYKVTKRGQDVALRCDPISGHVSLYWYRQALGQGPEFLTYFNYEAQQDKSGLPNDRFSAERPEGSISTLTIQRTEQRDSAMYRCASAGGHQETQYFGPGTRLLVL.

For this clone: The DNA ends 3 residues before the CDR3 does, and the rest of the CDR3 is filled in from the germline J gene. J is TRBJ2-2 and V is TRBV5-4; D unclear. The CDR3 totals 13 residues. Trimming removed 2 bases at V and 5 bases at J, with 7 bases between. Germline V CDR1 and CDR2: SGHNT, YYREEE (reference sequence). The CDR3 spells CASSLRRTGELFF. Incomplete CDR3 DNA: TGTGCCAGCAGCTTACGGCGGACCGGGGAG.

As for this clone: The read ends 3 residues before the CDR3 terminus; that terminus is restored from the germline J gene. V usage is TRBV5-1 and J usage is TRBJ2-7; D perhaps matches TRBD2 (6 bases). Trimming shortened V by 1 base and J by 3 bases, and 11 bases separated the two germline ends. Germline V gene sequence: CDR1 SGHRS, CDR2 YFSETQ. The length of the CDR3 is 14 residues. The sequenced part of the CDR3 DNA is TGCGCCAGCAGCTTGTGGGGGGAGGACTACGAG. This encodes CASSLWGEDYE. The full CDR3 is CASSLWGEDYEQYF.

Points on this clone: Sequencing ends 3 residues short of the CDR3 end; the germline J gene provides the rest. This chain links TRBV7-6 with TRBJ2-1; TRBD2 matches 9 bases. The CDR3 spans 16 residues. Germline values: CDR1 SGHVS, CDR2 FNYEAQ. The V segment lost 0 bases and the J segment 7 bases; nucleotides outside the gene matches: 7. This chain's CDR3 is CASSLALRGGRNEQFF. The CDR3 bases that were read are TGTGCCAGCAGCTTAGCTTTGCGGGGGGGCCGGAATGAG.

About this clone itself: Read coverage stops 3 residues before the CDR3 terminus; the germline J gene supplies the remainder. The chain carries TRBV28 and TRBJ2-7, with 8 bases that match TRBD1. With V trimmed by 7 bases and J by 5 bases, 10 bases remained unmatched. From germline, CDR1 is MDHEN and CDR2 SYDVKM. The CDR3 has 14 residues. The part of the CDR3 DNA that was read is TGTGCCAGCACCGCGTATGGACAGGGTGACGAG. Translation gives CASTAYGQGDE. The whole CDR3 region reads CASTAYGQGDEQYF.